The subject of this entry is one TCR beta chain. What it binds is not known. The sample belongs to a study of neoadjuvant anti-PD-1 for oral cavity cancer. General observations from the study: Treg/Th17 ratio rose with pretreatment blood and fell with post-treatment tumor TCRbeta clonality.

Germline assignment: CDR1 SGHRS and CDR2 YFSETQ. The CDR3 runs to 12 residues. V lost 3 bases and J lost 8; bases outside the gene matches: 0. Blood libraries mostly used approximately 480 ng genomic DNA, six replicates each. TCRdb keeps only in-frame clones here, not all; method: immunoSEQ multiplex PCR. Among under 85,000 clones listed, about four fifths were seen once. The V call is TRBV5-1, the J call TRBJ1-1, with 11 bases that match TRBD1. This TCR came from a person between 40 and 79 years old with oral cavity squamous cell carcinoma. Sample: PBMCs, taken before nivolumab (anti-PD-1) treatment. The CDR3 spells CASSWTGGEAFF. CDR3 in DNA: TGCGCCAGCAGCTGGACAGGGGGCGAAGCTTTCTTT. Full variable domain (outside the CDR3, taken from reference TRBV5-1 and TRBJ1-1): KAGVTQTPRYLIKTRGQQVTLSCSPISGHRSVSWYQQTPGQGLQFLFEYFSETQRNKGNFPGRFSGRQFSNSRSEMNVSTLELGDSALYLCASSWTGGEAFFGQGTRLTVV.